This T cell receptor (beta chain) was obtained from a study of tumor-infiltrating lymphocytes in primary liver carcinoma. Details on this clonotype: A read error may explain this, as a much larger clone is one base away.

Using a constant-region primer together with ProtoScript II reverse transcriptase, TCR beta cDNA was made from around 500 ng of total RNA. Sequencing libraries for TCR beta derived from three nested multiplex PCR rounds that used slightly modified ARM-PCR. Rounds one and two of PCR, each of approximately 11 cycles, were primed with TRBV1-TRBV30 forward primers and a C-beta reverse primer. TCRdb ran MiXCR on the multiplex PCR reads and lists one entry per CDR3 protein. Among some 190,000 distinct CDR3 sequences listed, 85% were seen once. The CDR3 is 15 amino acids. V shed 2 bases and J 1 base; nucleotides not matched to a gene: 2. Germline lookup yields CDR1 GTSNPN and CDR2 SVGIG (reference sequence). Unsorted bulk tissue of roughly 18-32 mg yielded co-extracted RNA and DNA.

The sequence derives from a man between 40 and 49 years old with primary liver carcinoma and hepatitis B virus infection. This chain joins TRBV30 and TRBJ2-1, with 10 bases fitting TRBD2. What was sequenced was tumor tissue from primary liver carcinoma. The CDR3 is CAWSRTSGSYNEQFF. The DNA of the CDR3 is TGTGCCTGGAGTAGGACTAGCGGATCCTACAATGAGCAGTTCTTC.